This T cell receptor (beta chain) was documented in a study of cytomegalovirus exposure and HLA in healthy donors. Study findings and constraints: Per a later analysis, HLA-associated TCR beta chains showed more clonal expansion than other, equally common TCR beta chains.

The CDR3 contains 14 residues. Germline V gives CDR1 LNHDA, CDR2 SQIVND (reference sequence). Trimming took 3 bases from V and 4 from J; bases not matched to a gene: 6. 13 Jbeta primers and 60 Vbeta primers were used for the PCR. Clones were read by immunoSEQ multiplex PCR, and TCRdb kept only the in-frame ones, dropping some. The table has approximately 150,000 clones, about two thirds seen once; the top ten hold about 2.5%. This clone was picked up one time. What it binds is not known. This receptor was obtained from a human donor in good health. The sample comprised PBMCs. V and J are TRBV19 and TRBJ2-7; TRBD2 matches at 7 bases. The CDR3 coding sequence is TGTGCCAGTAGTATGGGAAGCGGGGTGTACGAGCAGTACTTC. The encoded protein is CASSMGSGVYEQYF.